This T cell receptor (beta chain) was recovered during a study of memory CD4+ T cells and cytomegalovirus serostatus. Study-wide results and limits: Repertoires predicted CMV serostatus with median bootstrapped AUC of about 0.96.

The CDR3 runs 15 residues. Germline CDR1 MNHEY, CDR2 SVGAGI. After removal of 6 bases from V and 2 bases from J, the junction contained 7 bases not matched to a gene. Assay used: immunoSEQ multiplex PCR; TCRdb lists only in-frame clones, some missing. The sample consists of tens of thousands of clones, 80% to 85% of them appearing once. The sort gate was single viable CD3+CD4+CD8-CD45RO+ cells for memory CD4+ T cells. A word on this clone: The antigen remains undetermined.

The chain has TRBV6-5 and TRBJ1-5; 7 positions match TRBD1. Sample: memory CD4+ T cells from blood. The receptor comes from an adult in good health and CMV-seronegative. The CDR3 region is CASRSTGAGNQPQHF. DNA for the CDR3: TGTGCCAGCAGGTCCACAGGGGCTGGCAATCAGCCCCAGCATTTT.